This entry lists 17 T cell receptor beta chains sequenced from one sample in a study of T cells after yellow fever vaccination. TCRdb itself ran the 5' RACE reads through MiXCR, one entry per CDR3 protein. The data show hundreds of thousands of distinct CDR3 sequences, approximately 13% seen once. Sequencing used PBMCs, obtained on the day of the yellow fever booster vaccination. Receptors were obtained from a young man who received the YFV17D yellow fever vaccine.

This clonotype was seen more than once but under ten times. The rearrangement uses TRBV6-1 and TRBJ2-2; 7 bases fit TRBD1. Trimming cost V 7 bases and J 2 bases; bases outside gene matches: 7. The germline CDR1 and CDR2 sequences are MNHNS and SASEGT. The CDR3 has 15 residues. This chain's CDR3 is CASTIQGTNTGELFF. Here the CDR3 DNA reads TGTGCCAGCACCATACAGGGGACCAACACCGGGGAGCTGTTTTTT.

This clonotype occurred a few times. The rearrangement uses TRBV7-8 and TRBJ2-3, with D perhaps matching TRBD2 (6 bases). Germline CDR1 reads SGHVS; CDR2 reads FQNEAQ. CDR3 length: 14 amino acids. Trimming removed 3 bases at V and 1 base at J, with 8 bases between. The CDR3 coding sequence is TGTGCCAGCAGCTTGGGACTCCGCACAGATACGCAGTATTTT. Protein sequence: CASSLGLRTDTQYF.

This clonotype was observed a handful of times. This chain joins TRBV24-1 and TRBJ2-1, with TRBD2 identical over 8 bases. The CDR3 length is 13 residues. Germline V CDR1 and CDR2: KGHDR, SFDVKD. J lost 7 bases, V lost 7 bases, and 5 bases had no gene match. The CDR3 region is CATRGGRNNEQFF. Written as DNA, the CDR3 is TGTGCCACCAGAGGCGGGAGGAATAATGAGCAGTTCTTC.

This chain links TRBV10-3 with TRBJ2-2, with 10 bases lining up with TRBD1. CDR3 length equals 14 residues. V dropped 4 bases and J dropped 7; count of bases not matched to a gene: 3. In germline, CDR1 is ENHRY, CDR2 SYGVKD. The CDR3 spells CAISGGTGDGELFF. The CDR3 DNA sequence: TGTGCCATCAGTGGGGGGACAGGGGACGGGGAGCTGTTTTTT.

The chain uses TRBV7-9 and TRBJ2-1; 9 bases match TRBD2. This CDR3 is 15 amino acids long. J was trimmed by 2 bases and V by 5 bases; bases with no gene match: 4. Germline CDR1 is SEHNR and CDR2 is FQNEAQ (reference sequence). CDR3 sequence: CASSLLAGPYNEQFF. In DNA, the CDR3 is TGTGCCAGCAGCCTCCTAGCGGGACCCTACAATGAGCAGTTCTTC.

This chain connects TRBV7-2 to TRBJ1-3; 9 bases align to TRBD1. The germline V gene has CDR1 SGHTA and CDR2 FQGNSA. This CDR3 has 14 residues. Trimming removed 5 bases from V and 4 bases from J; junction bases left unmatched: 3. As DNA, the CDR3 is TGTGCCAGCAGCCCACAGGGGGCGGGAAACACCATATATTTT. Its protein product is CASSPQGAGNTIYF.

Points on this clonotype: At one boundary the junction diverges from the germline segment, which might be a read error. The J gene is TRBJ2-6, the V gene TRBV6-1; D tentatively fits TRBD1 or TRBD2 (7 bases each). The CDR3 contains 14 residues. The germline V gene encodes CDR1 MNHNS and CDR2 SASEGT. The CDR3 bases are TGTGCCAGCAAGGAGGGGGCGGGGGCCAACGTTCTGACTTTC. Encoded protein: CASKEGAGANVLTF.

The V gene is TRBV13, the J gene TRBJ2-7; perhaps TRBD2 as D (6 bases). Germline V gives CDR1 PRHDT, CDR2 FYEKMQ (reference sequence). V was pared by 5 bases and J by 3 bases, with 14 bases between. The CDR3 is made up of 14 amino acids. CDR3 bases: TGTGCCAGCAGCCCCACAGCGGGCAACTACGAGCAGTACTTC. Protein: CASSPTAGNYEQYF. Based on the CDR3 plus reference TRBV13 and TRBJ2-7, the full variable domain is AAGVIQSPRHLIKEKRETATLKCYPIPRHDTVYWYQQGPGQDPQFLISFYEKMQSDKGSIPDRFSAQQFSDYHSELNMSSLELGDSALYFCASSPTAGNYEQYFGPGTRLTVT.

This chain uses TRBV4-1 with TRBJ2-3; 8 bases line up with TRBD2. Germline V gene sequence: CDR1 MGHRA, CDR2 YSYEKL. This CDR3 comprises 15 residues. V was pared by 5 bases and J by 2 bases, with 6 bases of the junction left unmatched. The CDR3 protein is CASSSVAGSTDTQYF. The CDR3 bases are TGCGCCAGCAGCTCCGTAGCGGGATCCACAGATACGCAGTATTTT.

A few counts support this clonotype. The V call is TRBV18, the J call TRBJ1-1; possibly TRBD1 for D (5 bases). This CDR3 has 15 residues. Trimming took off 0 bases at V and 5 bases at J, with 13 bases between the two ends. Per the germline V gene, CDR1 is KGHSH and CDR2 is LQKENI. CDR3 sequence (DNA): TGTGCCAGCTCACCACCGGGCAGGGAAGGTACTGAAGCTTTCTTT. Translation: CASSPPGREGTEAFF.

This clonotype showed up many times. This rearrangement joins TRBV29-1 to TRBJ1-5; D is ambiguous. The CDR3 extends over 13 amino acids. Germline CDR1 is SQVTM and CDR2 is ANQGSEA. V lost 5 bases, J lost 6 bases, and 14 bases lay in between. CDR3 protein: CSVSQSPGQPQHF. For the CDR3, the DNA is TGCAGCGTTTCTCAGTCCCCAGGTCAGCCCCAGCATTTT.

This clonotype was counted only a few times. This chain connects TRBV4-2 to TRBJ2-1, with D possibly matching TRBD1 (5 bases). CDR3 length equals 14 residues. CDR1 and CDR2 from the germline V gene are LGHNA and YNFKEQ. Between the trimmed V and J ends, which lost 4 bases and 7 bases, there was a span of 14 bases. CDR3 protein: CASSRDVGQNEQFF. The CDR3 coding sequence is TGTGCCAGCAGCCGAGACGTGGGGCAAAATGAGCAGTTCTTC.

This clonotype has a single count. The rearrangement joins TRBV2 to TRBJ2-5; D gene ambiguous. Trimming cost V 8 bases and J 2 bases, with 3 bases left between them. CDR1 is SNHLY and CDR2 is FYNNEI in the germline V gene. The CDR3 covers 10 residues. The DNA of the CDR3 is TGTGCCAGCGAACAAGAGACCCAGTACTTC. Its translation: CASEQETQYF. Filled out from reference TRBV2 and TRBJ2-5, the complete variable domain reads EPEVTQTPSHQVTQMGQEVILRCVPISNHLYFYWYRQILGQKVEFLVSFYNNEISEKSEIFDDQFSVERPDGSNFTLKIRSTKLEDSAMYFCASEQETQYFGPGTRLLVL.

This clonotype was seen more than once but under ten times. The rearrangement links TRBV12-3 or TRBV12-4 to TRBJ2-1; D is possibly TRBD2 (5 bases). The CDR3 is 14 residues long. V was pared by 3 bases and J by 5 bases, with 11 bases between. The CDR3, as DNA: TGTGCCAGCAGTTTCCTAGCTATAGACAATGAGCAGTTCTTC. Protein product: CASSFLAIDNEQFF.

At least ten counts were recorded for this clonotype. The V call is TRBV6-6, the J call TRBJ2-7; D perhaps matches TRBD1 (6 bases). Trimming removed 8 bases from V and 3 bases from J, with 14 bases in between. CDR1 and CDR2 (germline): MNHNY, SVGAGI (reference sequence). There are 13 residues in the CDR3. The CDR3 sequence: CASGVDSDYEQYF. The CDR3 DNA is TGTGCCAGCGGGGTGGACAGCGACTACGAGCAGTACTTC.

This clonotype was seen repeatedly, ten times or more. CDR3 DNA: TGCAGCGTCGTCGTCCCGGGGAGGGACTATGGCTACACCTTC. Protein sequence: CSVVVPGRDYGYTF. J is TRBJ1-2 and V is TRBV29-1; D is unclear. Germline values: CDR1 SQVTM, CDR2 ANQGSEA. V lost 6 bases, J lost 3 bases, and 17 bases lay in between. CDR3 length: 14 residues.

The chain recombines TRBV27 with TRBJ1-2, with 7 bases lining up with TRBD1. Looked up from germline, CDR1 is MNHEY and CDR2 is SMNVEV (reference sequence). The trim removed 5 bases at V and 4 bases at J, leaving 4 bases unmatched. The CDR3 has 13 residues. CDR3 residues: CASSPTGPYGYTF. The CDR3 nucleotides read TGTGCCAGCAGTCCGACAGGGCCCTATGGCTACACCTTC.